What follows are 19 T cell receptor beta chains derived from one specimen sequenced in a study of a mutant IDH1 vaccine in newly diagnosed glioma. Time point given: week 47, end of study. Topical imiquimod accompanied each vaccine dose, which consisted of 300 ug of mutant IDH1 20-mer peptide. Data came from immunoSEQ multiplex PCR; TCRdb stores just in-frame clones and leaves some out. This sample has 84,000 or so clones, with 80% to 90% found just once. For these receptors, no antigen is known. The material was PBMCs, obtained from a glioma patient whose treatment included an IDH1 peptide vaccine. These receptors all stem from a man between 35 and 55 years old with glioma.

This sequence joins TRBV18 and TRBJ2-2; no firm D call. This CDR3 comprises 15 residues. V was shortened by 5 bases and J by 0 bases, with 10 bases between the two germline ends. Germline assignment: CDR1 KGHSH and CDR2 LQKENI. CDR3 coding DNA: TGTGCCAGCTCAAGCTGGCAGGCGAACACCGGGGAGCTGTTTTTT. Amino acid sequence: CASSSWQANTGELFF.

The rearrangement links TRBV5-1 to TRBJ1-6; 7 nucleotides match TRBD1. J lost 0 bases, V lost 3 bases, and 3 bases had no gene match. The CDR3 extends over 16 amino acids. Germline V gene sequence: CDR1 SGHRS, CDR2 YFSETQ. In nucleotides, the CDR3 is TGCGCCAGCAGCTCGGGACAGCTCTCCTATAATTCACCCCTCCACTTT. Translating it yields CASSSGQLSYNSPLHF. Combining the CDR3 with reference TRBV5-1 and TRBJ1-6 gives the whole variable domain KAGVTQTPRYLIKTRGQQVTLSCSPISGHRSVSWYQQTPGQGLQFLFEYFSETQRNKGNFPGRFSGRQFSNSRSEMNVSTLELGDSALYLCASSSGQLSYNSPLHFGNGTRLTVT.

The chain uses TRBV11-2 and TRBJ2-1; a weak D match, TRBD2 (7 bases). V was trimmed by 3 bases and J by 8 bases, leaving 11 bases between them. The CDR3 runs 13 residues. CDR1 SGHAT and CDR2 FQNNGV come from the germline V gene. CDR3 amino acids: CASSFRGGDEQFF. CDR3 DNA sequence: TGTGCCAGCAGCTTCCGCGGGGGCGATGAGCAGTTCTTC.

The V call is TRBV19, the J call TRBJ2-5; 7 bases are shared with TRBD1. The ends lost 4 bases at V and 5 bases at J; junction bases unmatched: 7. The CDR3 loop spans 14 amino acids. Per germline, CDR1 LNHDA and CDR2 SQIVND (reference sequence). As DNA, the CDR3 is TGTGCCAGTAGTACAAAGAGGGGGCTGGAGACCCAGTACTTC. It encodes CASSTKRGLETQYF.

The CDR3 DNA is TGTGCCATCAGTGAGGGATGGCAAGATAATGAAAAACTGTTTTTT. It translates to CAISEGWQDNEKLFF. The J gene is TRBJ1-4, the V gene TRBV10-3; D ambiguous. Trimming took 2 bases from V and 4 from J, leaving 11 bases between them. Germline V gene lookup returns CDR1 ENHRY and CDR2 SYGVKD. The CDR3 contains 15 residues.

This chain connects TRBV29-1 to TRBJ1-4, with 8 bases that match TRBD1. The CDR3 has 13 amino acids. Losses at the gene ends were 2 bases for V and 7 bases for J; bases not matched to a gene: 3. The germline gives CDR1 SQVTM, CDR2 ANQGSEA. The CDR3 sequence: CSVENRGGEKLFF. In DNA form, the CDR3 reads TGCAGCGTTGAAAACAGGGGGGGTGAAAAACTGTTTTTT.

The rearrangement uses TRBV5-6 and TRBJ1-2; 7 nucleotides match TRBD1. CDR3 length equals 15 residues. The junction had 7 bases not matched to a gene; V was cut back by 1 base and J by 4 bases. Germline lookup yields CDR1 SGHDT and CDR2 YYEEEE. CDR3 amino acids: CASSLSTGQTYGYTF. The CDR3 nucleotides are TGTGCCAGCAGCTTGTCAACGGGACAGACCTATGGCTACACCTTC.

This chain uses TRBV5-1 with TRBJ2-5; TRBD2 matches 9 bases. This CDR3 has 17 residues. V trimming: 5 bases; J trimming: 5 bases; junction bases outside the gene matches: 16. Germline CDR1 and CDR2: SGHRS and YFSETQ. The CDR3 region is CASSSVLAGRKGETQYF. The DNA for the CDR3 is TGCGCCAGCAGTTCGGTACTAGCGGGCCGAAAGGGGGAGACCCAGTACTTC.

The rearrangement joins TRBV5-6 to TRBJ2-6; a possible D gene is TRBD1 (5 bases). This CDR3 region has 16 residues. V was shortened by 4 bases and J by 0 bases, with 11 bases between the two germline ends. Germline V gene lookup returns CDR1 SGHDT and CDR2 YYEEEE. DNA of the CDR3: TGTGCCAGCAGCGTCAGGGAAGGCTCTGGGGCCAACGTCCTGACTTTC. Amino acids: CASSVREGSGANVLTF. The full variable domain, completed using reference TRBV5-6 and TRBJ2-6, is DAGVTQSPTHLIKTRGQQVTLRCSPKSGHDTVSWYQQALGQGPQFIFQYYEEEERQRGNFPDRFSGHQFPNYSSELNVNALLLGDSALYLCASSVREGSGANVLTFGAGSRLTVL.

The CDR3 DNA sequence: TGTGCCAGCAGTTACTCACAGGGGAGGCGGGACTCACCCCTCCACTTT. Protein product: CASSYSQGRRDSPLHF. The rearrangement joins TRBV6-5 to TRBJ1-6, with 7 bases identical to TRBD1. V lost 0 bases to trimming and J lost 10 bases; unmatched junction nucleotides: 9. The CDR3 consists of 16 residues. The germline V gene has CDR1 MNHEY and CDR2 SVGAGI.

V is TRBV7-2 and J is TRBJ2-7; D unclear. The CDR3 has 12 residues. Trimming took off 1 base at V and 9 bases at J, with 10 bases between the two ends. Per germline, CDR1 SGHTA and CDR2 FQGNSA. The CDR3 here is CASSLVSLLQYF. The CDR3 DNA is TGTGCCAGCAGCTTAGTATCCCTGTTGCAGTACTTC.

The chain combines TRBV7-2 with TRBJ2-1; D is tentatively TRBD1 or TRBD2 (6 bases each). The CDR3 runs to 12 residues. V was cut by 8 bases and J by 9 bases, with 14 bases left in between. Germline V gene lookup returns CDR1 SGHTA and CDR2 FQGNSA. The CDR3 spells CASSQRGAEQFF. The CDR3 DNA sequence: TGTGCCAGCTCACAGAGGGGGGCTGAGCAGTTCTTC.

This clone showed up just once. The rearrangement links TRBV6-6 to TRBJ1-1; 7 bases fit TRBD1. This CDR3 region has 12 residues. J was trimmed by 4 bases and V by 6 bases; bases with no gene match: 2. The V gene's germline CDR1 is MNHNY and CDR2 SVGAGI (reference sequence). The CDR3 here is CASRQGFTEAFF. For the CDR3, the DNA is TGTGCCAGCAGACAGGGGTTCACTGAAGCTTTCTTT.

The chain carries TRBV25-1 and TRBJ2-4; unclear D gene. The V end lost 4 bases, the J end lost 9 bases, and 7 bases lay between the germline ends. The V gene's germline CDR1 is MGHDK and CDR2 SYGVNS. CDR3 length: 11 residues. The chain's CDR3 is CASSGGFIQYF. CDR3 nucleotides: TGTGCCAGCAGTGGGGGATTCATTCAGTACTTC.

The chain combines TRBV7-3 with TRBJ2-7; D unclear. The CDR3 has 13 amino acids. CDR1 and CDR2 (germline): SGHTA, FQGTGA. Trimming stripped 3 bases from V and 3 bases from J, with 9 bases between. CDR3 coding DNA: TGTGCCAGCAGCTTCTCTCCAGGCTACGAGCAGTACTTC. As protein: CASSFSPGYEQYF.

CDR3 sequence reads: CASSLTTSGDNSPLHF. Written as DNA, the CDR3 is TGCGCCAGCAGCCTTACAACGTCGGGGGATAATTCACCCCTCCACTTT. The chain couples TRBV4-1 to TRBJ1-6; D is possibly TRBD1 (5 bases). With 4 bases removed from V and 5 bases from J, the gap between germline ends came to 15 bases. CDR3 length equals 16 residues. Germline assignment: CDR1 MGHRA and CDR2 YSYEKL.

In DNA, the CDR3 is TGTGCCAGCACCCTCTCGGGACAGGGGACCTACGAGCAGTACTTC. It is translated as CASTLSGQGTYEQYF. The chain links TRBV6-5 to TRBJ2-7; 10 positions agree with TRBD1. The germline V gene encodes CDR1 MNHEY and CDR2 SVGAGI. The J segment lost 2 bases and the V segment lost 7 bases, leaving 8 bases of the junction unmatched. The length of the CDR3 is 15 residues.

V is TRBV7-8 and J is TRBJ1-2; tentatively, D is TRBD1 (6 bases). This CDR3 has 18 residues. CDR1 and CDR2 (germline): SGHVS, FQNEAQ. The V gene lost 3 bases and the J gene lost 0 bases, with 20 bases spanning the gap. DNA for the CDR3: TGTGCCAGCAGCTTCCCGCTTGGGCAGGGGAGGACTAACTATGGCTACACCTTC. This codes for CASSFPLGQGRTNYGYTF.

The chain couples TRBV7-9 to TRBJ2-7; D possibly corresponds to TRBD2 (5 bases). Trimming took 4 bases from V and 3 from J, leaving 10 bases between them. The CDR3 has 13 amino acids. Per the germline V gene, CDR1 is SEHNR and CDR2 is FQNEAQ (reference sequence). The CDR3 here is CASSYGEYYEQYF. Here the CDR3 DNA reads TGTGCCAGCAGCTACGGGGAATACTACGAGCAGTACTTC.